This T cell receptor beta chain was recorded in a study of shared clonotypes between healthy human individuals. Germline CDR1 MNHNS, CDR2 SASEGT. The CDR3 runs 11 residues. The assay was run at deep level. Over several immunoSEQ plates, each subset's genomic DNA was distributed in even portions. Clones were read by immunoSEQ multiplex PCR, and TCRdb kept only the in-frame ones, dropping some. The top ten hold around 12% of the sample, which has over 400,000 clones, 78% seen once. Adults of Caucasian background living in Nashville, Tennessee made up all donors. Without sorting, samples used about 90 million PBMCs for genomic DNA.

This TCR derives from a woman aged 40 to 49 in good health. Some clones in this sample may be carry-over from other donors' samples. What was sequenced was PBMCs. The genes are TRBV6-1 and TRBJ2-5; no clear D. The DNA end is more similar to TRBJ2-7, so the J call may be wrong. The CDR3 is CASSPVYEQYF. The CDR3 DNA follows: TGTGCCAGCAGCCCAGTCTACGAGCAGTACTTC.